This T cell receptor beta chain is drawn from a study of breast tumors, draining lymph nodes, adjacent tissues. This clonotype was found many times. Its antigen is still unknown. In TCRdb, the multiplex PCR reads were re-called with MiXCR into one record per CDR3 protein. The sample comprises around 130,000 distinct CDR3 sequences, about 20% of which are singletons, and around 2.2% rests with the top ten. V lost 4 bases and J 5 bases, leaving 19 bases between the germline ends. Germline V gives CDR1 SGHRS, CDR2 YFSETQ. The CDR3 is 16 amino acids. Breast cancer patients provided tissue from their axillary draining lymph nodes. Points from the study as a whole: Tumor and nontumor repertoires were significantly more similar in luminal-like than in basal-like breast cancer. Tumor TCR diversity was below lymph nodes but above nontumor tissue.

The V call is TRBV5-1, the J call TRBJ2-1; D gene unclear. Sequenced material: axillary lymph node tissue. The sequence was collected from a female donor with breast cancer. Some clones in this sample may be carry-over from other donors' samples. CDR3 DNA: TGCGCCAGCAGCACTCCCTCGTATGTCCTAAACAATGAGCAGTTCTTC. It encodes CASSTPSYVLNNEQFF.